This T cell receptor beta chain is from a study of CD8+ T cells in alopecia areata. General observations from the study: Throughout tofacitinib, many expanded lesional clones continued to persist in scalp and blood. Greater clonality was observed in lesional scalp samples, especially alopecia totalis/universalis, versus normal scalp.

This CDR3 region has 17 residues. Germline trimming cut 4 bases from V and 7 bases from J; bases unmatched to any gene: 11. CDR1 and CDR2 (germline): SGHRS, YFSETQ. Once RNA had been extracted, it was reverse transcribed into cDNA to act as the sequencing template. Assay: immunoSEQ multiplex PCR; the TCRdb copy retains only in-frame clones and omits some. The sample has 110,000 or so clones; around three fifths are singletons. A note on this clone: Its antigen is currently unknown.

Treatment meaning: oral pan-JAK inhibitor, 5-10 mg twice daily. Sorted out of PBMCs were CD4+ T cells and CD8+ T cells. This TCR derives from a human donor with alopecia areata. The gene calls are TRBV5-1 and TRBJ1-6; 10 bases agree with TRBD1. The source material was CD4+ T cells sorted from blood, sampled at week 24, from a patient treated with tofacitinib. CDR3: CASSPYGQGEGNSPLHF. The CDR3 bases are TGCGCCAGCAGCCCGTATGGACAGGGGGAAGGAAATTCACCCCTCCACTTT.